The 27 T cell receptor beta chains given below trace back to one sample, sequenced in a study of beta chain features in type 1 diabetes. As every portion of the isolated RNA was reverse transcribed, the sequencing read expressed TCRB transcripts. The assay was immunoSEQ multiplex PCR, and TCRdb's table has in-frame clones only and misses some. Of 450,000 to 550,000 clones in the sample, about 32% are singletons; the top ten hold around 0.065%. Input material: naive CD4+ T cells from blood. The receptors shown here come from a man aged 18 to 30 in good health.

CDR3 region: CASSSGGPVETQYF. The CDR3 coding sequence is TGTGCCAGCAGTTCGGGAGGGCCTGTGGAGACCCAGTACTTC. The chain joins TRBV28 to TRBJ2-5; 8 bases line up with TRBD2. CDR1 is MDHEN, CDR2 SYDVKM, per germline. The CDR3 contains 14 residues. V lost 4 bases, J lost 5 bases, and 6 bases stayed unmatched.

This clone was seen a few times. The V gene is TRBV7-9, the J gene TRBJ1-1; D remains unclear. Looked up from germline, CDR1 is SEHNR and CDR2 is FQNEAQ (reference sequence). This CDR3 is 15 amino acids long. V lost 3 bases and J lost 1, with 12 bases in between. The CDR3 loop reads CASSFPTWGNTEAFF. The CDR3 DNA sequence: TGTGCCAGCAGCTTTCCCACTTGGGGGAACACTGAAGCTTTCTTT.

This chain uses TRBV6-1 with TRBJ2-3; D call uncertain. The V and J ends lost 7 bases and 5 bases respectively, with 19 bases between them. The CDR3 runs to 15 residues. Germline lookup yields CDR1 MNHNS and CDR2 SASEGT. DNA for the CDR3: TGTGCCAGCACCGGATGGCACTCCTCGGGAGATACGCAGTATTTT. This codes for CASTGWHSSGDTQYF.

The J gene is TRBJ2-3, the V gene TRBV30; D gene unclear. CDR1 GTSNPN and CDR2 SVGIG come from the germline V gene (reference sequence). This CDR3 is 12 amino acids long. V was clipped by 5 bases and J by 0 bases, with 6 bases between them. In DNA form, the CDR3 reads TGTGCCTGGGGTGAGAGCACAGATACGCAGTATTTT. This encodes CAWGESTDTQYF.

This chain uses TRBV7-9 with TRBJ2-6; D possibly corresponds to TRBD1 (5 bases). Germline V gives CDR1 SEHNR, CDR2 FQNEAQ (reference sequence). The length of the CDR3 is 16 residues. V was pared by 5 bases and J by 4 bases, with 15 bases between. Here the CDR3 reads CASSHTGTAGANVLTF. The CDR3 DNA sequence: TGTGCCAGCAGCCACACAGGAACGGCCGGGGCCAACGTCCTGACTTTC.

In DNA, the CDR3 is TGTGCCATCAGTGAGGGGCAGAGAGGCTCTGGAAACACCATATATTTT. This gives the protein CAISEGQRGSGNTIYF. The chain is built from TRBV10-3 and TRBJ1-3; D gene uncertain. CDR3 size: 16 residues. The germline V and J ends were trimmed by 2 bases and 0 bases, with 11 bases remaining between them. Germline V CDR1 and CDR2: ENHRY, SYGVKD.

V is TRBV4-1 and J is TRBJ1-5; 10 nucleotides line up with TRBD1. The V and J ends lost 3 bases and 6 bases, in that order; junction bases with no gene match: 5. The CDR3 contains 15 residues. CDR1 MGHRA and CDR2 YSYEKL come from the germline V gene. The DNA of the CDR3 is TGCGCCAGCAGCCAGACAGGGGGCGGAGGTCAGCCCCAGCATTTT. Translated: CASSQTGGGGQPQHF.

The gene calls are TRBV10-3 and TRBJ1-2; 8 bases map to TRBD1. This CDR3 has 14 residues. CDR1 is ENHRY and CDR2 is SYGVKD in the germline V gene. V lost 0 bases and J lost 8; bases outside the gene matches: 5. CDR3 DNA sequence: TGTGCCATCAGTGAGTCGGGACAGGCCCGCGGCTACACCTTC. Amino acids: CAISESGQARGYTF.

This sequence joins TRBV4-1 and TRBJ2-5; the D is unclear. The CDR3 totals 14 residues. Trimming cost V 4 bases and J 2 bases, with 11 bases left between them. CDR1 MGHRA and CDR2 YSYEKL come from the germline V gene. In DNA, the CDR3 is TGCGCCAGCAGCCGAGAATGGATTCAAGAGACCCAGTACTTC. Protein: CASSREWIQETQYF.

This clone was seen a handful of times. This same CDR3 is encoded by further DNA sequences in the sample. The chain has TRBV29-1 and TRBJ2-5; 9 bases align to TRBD1. Germline trimming cut 4 bases from V and 3 bases from J; bases unmatched to any gene: 0. CDR1 is SQVTM, CDR2 ANQGSEA, per germline. This CDR3 has 12 residues. The CDR3 loop reads CSVGTGEETQYF. CDR3 sequence (DNA): TGCAGCGTTGGGACAGGGGAAGAGACCCAGTACTTC.

CDR3 in amino acids: CSASVANEQFF. The CDR3 DNA reads as TGCAGTGCCTCGGTGGCCAATGAGCAGTTCTTC. This chain joins TRBV20-1 and TRBJ2-1, with D unclear. This CDR3 has 11 amino acids. Germline assignment: CDR1 DFQATT and CDR2 SNEGSKA (reference sequence). Between the trimmed V and J ends, which lost 6 bases and 6 bases, there was a span of 9 bases.

The rearrangement links TRBV29-1 to TRBJ2-5; weak D call: TRBD2 (6 bases). In germline, CDR1 is SQVTM, CDR2 ANQGSEA. The V end was cut by 7 bases, the J end by 1 base, with 13 bases between. The CDR3 consists of 13 residues. CDR3 DNA: TGCAGCGGATGGGGGGAATTCCAAGAGACCCAGTACTTC. It specifies CSGWGEFQETQYF.

The chain has TRBV7-3 and TRBJ2-2; D might be TRBD1 or TRBD2, each matching 5 bases. The CDR3 has 15 residues. Trimming removed 4 bases at V and 2 bases at J, with 11 bases between. Germline values: CDR1 SGHTA, CDR2 FQGTGA. The CDR3: CASSYAGSNTGELFF. CDR3 in DNA: TGTGCCAGCAGCTATGCAGGGAGTAACACCGGGGAGCTGTTTTTT. Full variable domain (outside the CDR3, taken from reference TRBV7-3 and TRBJ2-2): GAGVSQTPSNKVTEKGKYVELRCDPISGHTALYWYRQSLGQGPEFLIYFQGTGAADDSGLPNDRFFAVRPEGSVSTLKIQRTERGDSAVYLCASSYAGSNTGELFFGEGSRLTVL.

This clone was detected only a few times. The chain is built from TRBV12-5 and TRBJ2-6; perhaps TRBD1 as D (5 bases). The CDR3 sequence is 17 residues long. With 5 bases removed from V and 0 bases from J, the gap between germline ends came to 14 bases. Germline V gene sequence: CDR1 LGHNT, CDR2 FRNRAP. CDR3 region: CASGPDSLVSGANVLTF. The CDR3, as DNA: TGTGCTAGTGGTCCAGACAGCCTAGTCTCTGGGGCCAACGTCCTGACTTTC.

CDR3 coding DNA: TGCAGCGTTGAGAAAGGGGGCCCGCCCGGTACGCAGTATTTT. Translation gives CSVEKGGPPGTQYF. The chain couples TRBV29-1 to TRBJ2-3; 7 nucleotides align to TRBD1. Trimming removed 3 bases from V and 8 bases from J; junction bases left unmatched: 11. This CDR3 is 14 amino acids long. CDR1 is SQVTM, CDR2 ANQGSEA, per germline.

J is TRBJ2-7 and V is TRBV7-2; the D gene is possibly TRBD1 (5 bases). The CDR3 has 15 amino acids. Germline V CDR1 and CDR2: SGHTA, FQGNSA. V lost 2 bases, J lost 5 bases, and 16 bases lay in between. CDR3 region: CASSLQGPASHEQYF. The CDR3 DNA reads TGTGCCAGCAGCTTACAGGGCCCAGCAAGCCACGAGCAGTACTTC.

This rearrangement joins TRBV29-1 to TRBJ2-3; D might be TRBD1 (6 bases). This CDR3 has 13 amino acids. The germline V gene has CDR1 SQVTM and CDR2 ANQGSEA. DNA of the CDR3: TGCAGGGCCACAGGGCTTAGCACAGATACGCAGTATTTT. Encoded protein: CRATGLSTDTQYF.

In its sample, this clone was seen once. The rearrangement links TRBV11-1 to TRBJ1-2; TRBD1 might be the D (5 bases). Germline lookup yields CDR1 SGHAT and CDR2 FQDESV (reference sequence). Deletions cut 4 bases from V and 7 bases from J, with 10 bases between. The CDR3 runs 12 residues. The CDR3 sequence is CASSWGSRGYTF. CDR3 DNA: TGTGCCAGCAGCTGGGGGAGCCGTGGCTACACCTTC.

A few counts support this clone. The CDR3 sequence is CASSAGLAFYNEQFF. In DNA, the CDR3 is TGTGCCAGCAGTGCGGGACTAGCCTTTTACAATGAGCAGTTCTTC. The rearrangement links TRBV2 to TRBJ2-1, with TRBD2 matching 9 bases. The V and J ends lost 4 bases and 4 bases, in that order; junction bases with no gene match: 5. CDR3 length: 15 residues. CDR1 is SNHLY and CDR2 is FYNNEI in the germline V gene.

This rearrangement joins TRBV21-1 to TRBJ2-6. TRBV21-1 is recorded as a pseudogene. CDR3 length: 15 amino acids. CDR3 nucleotide sequence: TGTGCCAGCAGCAAAGGAAGGGACGGGGCCAACGTCCTGACTTTC. It translates to CASSKGRDGANVLTF.

This chain joins TRBV30 and TRBJ1-1, with unresolved D. The germline gives CDR1 GTSNPN, CDR2 SVGIG (reference sequence). The CDR3 is 13 amino acids. The ends were cut back, 1 base at V and 2 bases at J, with 8 bases in the middle. CDR3: CAWSEGRNTEAFF. DNA for the CDR3: TGTGCCTGGAGTGAGGGAAGAAACACTGAAGCTTTCTTT.

This clone occurred a few times. This chain uses TRBV30 with TRBJ2-7; 8 bases line up with TRBD1. V lost 0 bases, J lost 6 bases, and 7 bases stayed unmatched. CDR3 length: 14 amino acids. The V gene's germline CDR1 is GTSNPN and CDR2 SVGIG (reference sequence). The CDR3: CAWSVGDRSGEQYF. The CDR3 region has the DNA TGTGCCTGGAGTGTAGGGGACAGGTCGGGCGAGCAGTACTTC.

There are a few counts of this clone. The same CDR3 arises from other DNA sequences in this sample as well. This chain links TRBV7-2 with TRBJ2-7; tentative D call: TRBD1 (6 bases). Trimming stripped 1 base from V and 3 bases from J, with 10 bases between. CDR1 is SGHTA, CDR2 FQGNSA, per germline. The CDR3 is made up of 14 amino acids. The CDR3 DNA reads as TGTGCCAGCAGCTTAGACAGGGCCAGCTACGAGCAGTACTTC. Translation: CASSLDRASYEQYF.

This clone was recorded a few times. The rearrangement uses TRBV2 and TRBJ2-3, with TRBD2 as a possible D gene (6 bases). Trimming pared 4 bases from V and 4 bases from J, leaving 12 bases between. CDR3 length: 14 residues. Germline V gene data show CDR1 as SNHLY and CDR2 as FYNNEI. CDR3 DNA sequence: TGTGCCAGCAGTGCGGTTGCGGGGTCAGATACGCAGTATTTT. Amino acids: CASSAVAGSDTQYF.

This clone was counted a few times. The chain combines TRBV7-3 with TRBJ2-1; 7 positions match TRBD1. This CDR3 is built from 14 residues. The J segment lost 0 bases and the V segment lost 5 bases, leaving 1 base of the junction unmatched. Germline-derived CDR1 and CDR2 are SGHTA and FQGTGA. CDR3 sequence reads: CASSPGGSYNEQFF. CDR3 bases: TGTGCCAGCAGCCCAGGGGGCTCCTACAATGAGCAGTTCTTC.

The CDR3 bases are TGTGCCTGGAGCAGCGGGGCCGGGAATGAGCAGTTCTTC. Translating it yields CAWSSGAGNEQFF. The V and J genes are TRBV30 and TRBJ2-1, with 7 bases lining up with TRBD2. CDR1 GTSNPN and CDR2 SVGIG come from the germline V gene (reference sequence). Germline trimming cut 3 bases from V and 7 bases from J; bases unmatched to any gene: 6. This CDR3 contains 13 residues.

The chain links TRBV2 to TRBJ2-5; no firm D call. CDR1 and CDR2 from the germline V gene are SNHLY and FYNNEI. The V gene lost 7 bases and the J gene lost 4 bases, with 7 bases spanning the gap. The CDR3 covers 11 residues. The CDR3 DNA sequence: TGTGCCAGCATGTGGGGAGAGACCCAGTACTTC. Protein product: CASMWGETQYF.